Below, 27 T cell receptor beta chains from the same sample are listed, as sequenced in a study of beta chain features in type 1 diabetes. What was sequenced were expressed TCRB transcripts, since all of the isolated RNA had been reverse transcribed. Generated by immunoSEQ multiplex PCR, the TCRdb table keeps only in-frame clones and is missing some. The sample carries more than 150,000 clones, around 10% recorded once. Sequenced input: central memory CD4+ T cells from blood. Source of these receptors: a man younger than 35 in good health.

The V gene is TRBV7-6, the J gene TRBJ2-1; 11 bases line up with TRBD2. The CDR3 extends over 16 amino acids. V trimming: 5 bases; J trimming: 10 bases; junction bases outside the gene matches: 13. The germline V gene has CDR1 SGHVS and CDR2 FNYEAQ. The CDR3 DNA follows: TGTGCCAGCAGCCCGCCGACTAGCGGGACTAGGGCGGAGCAGTTCTTC. It translates to CASSPPTSGTRAEQFF.

This clone appeared a few times. The chain is built from TRBV25-1 and TRBJ2-1; the D is unclear. The germline gives CDR1 MGHDK, CDR2 SYGVNS. Trimming shortened V by 1 base and J by 9 bases, and 7 bases separated the two germline ends. CDR3 size: 12 residues. This CDR3 reads CASSEWNFEQFF. CDR3 nucleotides: TGTGCCAGCAGTGAATGGAACTTTGAGCAGTTCTTC. Filled out from reference TRBV25-1 and TRBJ2-1, the complete variable domain reads EADIYQTPRYLVIGTGKKITLECSQTMGHDKMYWYQQDPGMELHLIHYSYGVNSTEKGDLSSESTVSRIRTEHFPLTLESARPSHTSQYLCASSEWNFEQFFGPGTRLTVL.

This clone was observed at least ten times. This rearrangement joins TRBV27 to TRBJ2-1; TRBD1 aligns across 9 bases. This CDR3 is 15 amino acids long. The V gene end was trimmed by 4 bases and the J gene end by 6 bases; junction bases not matched to a gene: 7. The V gene's germline CDR1 is MNHEY and CDR2 SMNVEV (reference sequence). CDR3 protein: CASSSLTGGGNEQFF. The DNA for the CDR3 is TGTGCCAGCAGTTCACTGACAGGGGGAGGCAATGAGCAGTTCTTC.

The chain uses TRBV29-1 and TRBJ1-2, with 7 bases aligning to TRBD1. Germline V gene data show CDR1 as SQVTM and CDR2 as ANQGSEA. The junction had 5 bases not matched to a gene; V was cut back by 5 bases and J by 8 bases. CDR3 length: 11 residues. The CDR3 region has the DNA TGCAGCGTTAACAGGGGCCAAGGCTACACCTTC. This sequence encodes CSVNRGQGYTF.

A remark on this clone: Other DNA sequences of this sample code for an identical CDR3. This sequence joins TRBV5-1 and TRBJ2-7; 9 bases map to TRBD1. From germline, CDR1 is SGHRS and CDR2 YFSETQ. The CDR3 runs 13 residues. The V segment lost 4 bases and the J segment 4 bases; nucleotides outside the gene matches: 3. DNA for the CDR3: TGCGCCAGCAGCACGGACAGGGGTTACGAGCAGTACTTC. Translating it yields CASSTDRGYEQYF.

The gene calls are TRBV25-1 and TRBJ2-1; 15 positions agree with TRBD2. Germline CDR1 reads MGHDK; CDR2 reads SYGVNS. The ends lost 6 bases at V and 10 bases at J; junction bases unmatched: 7. The CDR3 loop spans 15 amino acids. CDR3 sequence (DNA): TGTGCCAGCAGCGTGGCCGGGACTAGCGGGGGGGAGCAGTTCTTC. This codes for CASSVAGTSGGEQFF.

This clone turned up a few times. V usage is TRBV14 and J usage is TRBJ2-1, with no clear D. Germline-derived CDR1 and CDR2 are SGHDN and FVKESK. Between the trimmed V and J ends, which lost 4 bases and 5 bases, there was a span of 18 bases. The CDR3 spans 16 residues. The DNA of the CDR3 is TGTGCCAGCAGCCCACTGAAAGGACGCCCTAACAATGAGCAGTTCTTC. This codes for CASSPLKGRPNNEQFF.

The V gene is TRBV10-3, the J gene TRBJ2-7; 9 bases align to TRBD2. Germline CDR1 reads ENHRY; CDR2 reads SYGVKD. CDR3 length equals 16 residues. Losses at the gene ends were 4 bases for V and 2 bases for J; bases not matched to a gene: 9. CDR3 region: CAISGRGSGGTYEQYF. CDR3 bases: TGTGCCATCAGTGGGAGGGGTAGCGGGGGAACCTACGAGCAGTACTTC.

This clone was detected a few times. The V call is TRBV11-2, the J call TRBJ2-1; 7 bases align to TRBD1. J lost 10 bases, V lost 1 base, and 7 bases had no gene match. The V gene's germline CDR1 is SGHAT and CDR2 FQNNGV. The CDR3 runs 14 residues. The CDR3 region is CASSLGAGGREQFF. CDR3 nucleotides: TGTGCCAGCAGCTTAGGAGCAGGGGGACGGGAGCAGTTCTTC.

The V and J genes are TRBV4-2 and TRBJ1-1, with TRBD1 as a possible D gene (5 bases). Germline values: CDR1 LGHNA, CDR2 YNFKEQ. V dropped 0 bases and J dropped 0 bases, with 14 bases sitting between them. The CDR3 consists of 17 residues. CDR3 protein: CASSQDQGRRVNTEAFF. The DNA of the CDR3 is TGTGCCAGCAGCCAAGATCAGGGCAGAAGGGTGAACACTGAAGCTTTCTTT.

This clone was counted only a few times. Sequence at one end of the junction differs from germline and may be a read error. The chain links TRBV11-2 to TRBJ2-2; D may be TRBD2 (5 bases). Looked up from germline, CDR1 is SGHAT and CDR2 is FQNNGV. The CDR3 runs to 13 residues. CDR3 region: CASSLGLVGELVF. In DNA form, the CDR3 reads TGTGCCAGCAGCTTGGGATTAGTCGGGGAGCTGGTTTTT. The whole variable domain, remainder taken from reference TRBV11-2 and TRBJ2-2, is EAGVAQSPRYKIIEKRQSVAFWCNPISGHATLYWYQQILGQGPKLLIQFQNNGVVDDSQLPKDRFSAERLKGVDSTLKIQPAKLEDSAVYLCASSLGLVGELVFGEGSRLTVL.

J is TRBJ2-3 and V is TRBV10-3; unclear D gene. V was shortened by 6 bases and J by 2 bases, with 3 bases between the two germline ends. Germline V gene lookup returns CDR1 ENHRY and CDR2 SYGVKD. The CDR3 contains 11 residues. DNA of the CDR3: TGTGCCATCAGCTACACAGATACGCAGTATTTT. This encodes CAISYTDTQYF.

The rearrangement joins TRBV5-4 to TRBJ2-5, with TRBD2 matching 11 bases. V lost 6 bases and J lost 1; bases outside the gene matches: 5. This CDR3 comprises 15 residues. From germline, CDR1 is SGHNT and CDR2 YYREEE (reference sequence). The CDR3 here is CASTVTSGAQETQYF. The CDR3 DNA follows: TGTGCCAGCACCGTGACTAGCGGGGCCCAAGAGACCCAGTACTTC. Drawing the rest from reference TRBV5-4 and TRBJ2-5, the complete variable domain is ETGVTQSPTHLIKTRGQQVTLRCSSQSGHNTVSWYQQALGQGPQFIFQYYREEENGRGNFPPRFSGLQFPNYSSELNVNALELDDSALYLCASTVTSGAQETQYFGPGTRLLVL.

This clone was seen more than once but under ten times. The chain uses TRBV11-1 and TRBJ2-7, with TRBD2 as a possible D gene (5 bases). Looked up from germline, CDR1 is SGHAT and CDR2 is FQDESV (reference sequence). Between the trimmed V and J ends, which lost 5 bases and 10 bases, there was a span of 24 bases. CDR3 length: 15 residues. DNA for the CDR3: TGTGCCAGCAGCCTTCTGAGCACGGACCCGGGAAGACAGTACTTC. This sequence encodes CASSLLSTDPGRQYF. The entire variable domain, with the rest obtained from reference TRBV11-1 and TRBJ2-7, is as follows: EAEVAQSPRYKITEKSQAVAFWCDPISGHATLYWYRQILGQGPELLVQFQDESVVDDSQLPKDRFSAERLKGVDSTLKIQPAELGDSAMYLCASSLLSTDPGRQYFGPGTRLTVT.

This clone was detected a few times. V usage is TRBV5-1 and J usage is TRBJ2-7, with TRBD2 matching over 7 bases. The CDR3 extends over 14 amino acids. Per germline, CDR1 SGHRS and CDR2 YFSETQ. Trimming at V came to 7 bases and at J to 3 bases, leaving 10 bases not matched to a gene. CDR3 bases: TGCGCCAGCCACCAGGGCGGGAGTGTCTACGAGCAGTACTTC. It encodes CASHQGGSVYEQYF.

In its sample, this clone was seen a few times. The chain combines TRBV6-5 with TRBJ1-3; D possibly corresponds to TRBD1 (6 bases). The CDR3 covers 14 residues. Between the trimmed V and J ends, which lost 6 bases and 3 bases, there was a span of 12 bases. From germline, CDR1 is MNHEY and CDR2 SVGAGI. CDR3 region: CASRPGQFGNTIYF. The CDR3 DNA sequence: TGTGCCAGCAGACCCGGACAGTTTGGAAACACCATATATTTT.

V and J are TRBV4-2 and TRBJ2-1; 12 nucleotides agree with TRBD2. This CDR3 is built from 19 residues. CDR1 is LGHNA, CDR2 YNFKEQ, per germline. The J segment lost 2 bases and the V segment lost 4 bases, leaving 12 bases of the junction unmatched. The CDR3, as DNA: TGTGCCAGCAGCCGACGACTAGCGGGGGAGGAAGGGACCTACAATGAGCAGTTCTTC. Translating gives CASSRRLAGEEGTYNEQFF.

In its sample, this clone was seen a few times. This chain connects TRBV6-1 to TRBJ2-3; 11 nucleotides align to TRBD2. V lost 1 base to trimming and J lost 3 bases; unmatched junction nucleotides: 0. Germline CDR1 is MNHNS and CDR2 is SASEGT. The CDR3 is 15 residues long. The CDR3 coding sequence is TGTGCCAGCAGTGAAGGACTAGCGGGGACAGATACGCAGTATTTT. Translated, it gives CASSEGLAGTDTQYF.

The genes are TRBV28 and TRBJ2-7; 8 nucleotides line up with TRBD1. The CDR3 sequence is 14 residues long. Germline trimming cut 5 bases from V and 2 bases from J; bases unmatched to any gene: 5. The germline CDR1 and CDR2 sequences are MDHEN and SYDVKM. The CDR3 protein is CASSRDRPPYEQYF. CDR3 coding DNA: TGTGCCAGCAGTAGGGACAGGCCCCCCTACGAGCAGTACTTC.

In this sample, this clone turned up a few times. The chain combines TRBV7-3 with TRBJ2-3; tentative D call: TRBD2 (5 bases). V lost 5 bases and J lost 5, with 17 bases in between. Germline V gene data show CDR1 as SGHTA and CDR2 as FQGTGA. This CDR3 comprises 15 residues. The CDR3 region is CASSAEGLAEDTQYF. The CDR3 DNA is TGTGCCAGCAGCGCGGAAGGGCTAGCCGAAGATACGCAGTATTTT. Using reference TRBV7-3 and TRBJ2-3 for the parts outside the CDR3, the full variable domain is GAGVSQTPSNKVTEKGKYVELRCDPISGHTALYWYRQSLGQGPEFLIYFQGTGAADDSGLPNDRFFAVRPEGSVSTLKIQRTERGDSAVYLCASSAEGLAEDTQYFGPGTRLTVL.

This rearrangement joins TRBV28 to TRBJ1-2; D remains ambiguous. Germline V gene lookup returns CDR1 MDHEN and CDR2 SYDVKM. The CDR3 contains 14 residues. Trimming stripped 6 bases from V and 2 bases from J, with 13 bases between. As DNA, the CDR3 is TGTGCCAGCAGGAGTTCCTCCTACAACTATGGCTACACCTTC. Translated: CASRSSSYNYGYTF.

This clone was picked up many times. The chain uses TRBV7-2 and TRBJ2-5; no clear D gene. The CDR3 runs 13 residues. Per the germline V gene, CDR1 is SGHTA and CDR2 is FQGNSA. V was pared by 5 bases and J by 0 bases, with 7 bases between. The CDR3 here is CASSPRYQETQYF. CDR3 coding DNA: TGTGCCAGCAGCCCCAGGTACCAAGAGACCCAGTACTTC.

The V call is TRBV9, the J call TRBJ2-5; TRBD2 agrees at 7 bases. This CDR3 spans 14 amino acids. Trimming at V came to 2 bases and at J to 5 bases, leaving 6 bases not matched to a gene. Germline CDR1 and CDR2: SGDLS and YYNGEE. The CDR3 loop reads CASSVTSAGETQYF. CDR3 bases: TGTGCCAGCAGCGTTACTAGCGCAGGGGAGACCCAGTACTTC.

This clone showed up just a few times. The chain carries TRBV11-2 and TRBJ2-7, with D perhaps TRBD1 (6 bases). Trimming pared 2 bases from V and 4 bases from J, leaving 12 bases between. Germline V gene data show CDR1 as SGHAT and CDR2 as FQNNGV. CDR3 length: 14 amino acids. Here the CDR3 reads CASSLNRAGYEQYF. CDR3 nucleotide sequence: TGTGCCAGCAGCTTAAACAGGGCCGGATACGAGCAGTACTTC.

CDR3 in amino acids: CASRIQDSTGELFF. DNA of the CDR3: TGTGCCAGCAGGATACAGGATAGCACCGGGGAGCTGTTTTTT. The chain is built from TRBV9 and TRBJ2-2, with a possible D match to TRBD1 (5 bases). Trimming left V 5 bases short and J 4 bases short, with 12 bases between. The germline CDR1 and CDR2 sequences are SGDLS and YYNGEE. This CDR3 contains 14 residues.

In this sample, this clone turned up once. The chain recombines TRBV2 with TRBJ2-2, with D uncertain. This CDR3 has 13 residues. From germline, CDR1 is SNHLY and CDR2 FYNNEI. V dropped 6 bases and J dropped 6 bases, with 11 bases sitting between them. The CDR3 reads CASRSPDAGELFF. CDR3 in DNA: TGTGCCAGCAGGTCCCCAGACGCCGGGGAGCTGTTTTTT.

This clone showed up many times. The CDR3 bases are TGTGCCAGTAAGGCCGTGGTCGGGGCGCATCAGCCCCAGCATTTT. Its translation: CASKAVVGAHQPQHF. This chain connects TRBV19 to TRBJ1-5, with a tentative D call TRBD1 (5 bases). Germline V gene data show CDR1 as LNHDA and CDR2 as SQIVND (reference sequence). The germline V and J ends were trimmed by 7 bases and 5 bases, with 18 bases remaining between them. The CDR3 runs to 15 residues.